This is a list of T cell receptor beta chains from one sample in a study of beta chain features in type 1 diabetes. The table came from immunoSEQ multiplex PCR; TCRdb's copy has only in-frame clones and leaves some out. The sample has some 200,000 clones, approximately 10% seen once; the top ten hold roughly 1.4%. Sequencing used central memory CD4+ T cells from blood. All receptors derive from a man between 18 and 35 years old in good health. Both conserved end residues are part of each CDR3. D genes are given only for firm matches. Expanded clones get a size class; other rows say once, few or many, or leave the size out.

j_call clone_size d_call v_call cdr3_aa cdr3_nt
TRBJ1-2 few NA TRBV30 CAWRLGPAVGGYTF TGTGCCTGGCGCCTGGGGCCAGCAGTAGGGGGCTACACCTTC
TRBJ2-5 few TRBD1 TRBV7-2 CASSLILPGGYGETQYF TGTGCCAGCAGCTTAATACTGCCAGGGGGATACGGGGAGACCCAGTACTTC
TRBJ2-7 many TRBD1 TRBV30 CAWSVHGTGGGDEQYF TGTGCCTGGAGTGTACATGGGACAGGGGGCGGCGACGAGCAGTACTTC
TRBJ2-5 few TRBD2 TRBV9 CASSPGLAGAQETQYF TGTGCCAGCAGCCCCGGGTTAGCGGGAGCCCAAGAGACCCAGTACTTC
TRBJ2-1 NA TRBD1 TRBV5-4 CASSPRDRSYNEQFF TGTGCCAGCAGCCCGAGGGACAGGTCCTACAATGAGCAGTTCTTC
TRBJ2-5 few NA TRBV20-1 CSARPEETQYF TGCAGTGCTAGACCCGAAGAGACCCAGTACTTC
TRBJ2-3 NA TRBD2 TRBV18 CASSWGLAGAGDTQYF TGTGCCAGCTCATGGGGACTAGCGGGAGCCGGAGATACGCAGTATTTT
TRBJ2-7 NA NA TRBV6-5 CASSYPLQGSWYF TGTGCCAGCAGTTATCCACTTCAGGGTTCCTGGTACTTC
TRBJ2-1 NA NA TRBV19 CASSISVGGPEQFF TGTGCCAGTAGTATTAGTGTGGGAGGCCCTGAGCAGTTCTTC
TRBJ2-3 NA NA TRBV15 CATSSAGLVISDTQYF TGTGCCACCAGCTCCGCCGGGCTAGTTATCTCAGATACGCAGTATTTT
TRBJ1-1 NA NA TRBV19 CASSILGPNTEAFF TGTGCCAGTAGTATATTAGGGCCGAACACTGAAGCTTTCTTT
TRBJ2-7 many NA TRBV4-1 CASSRVNTEEQYF TGCGCCAGCAGCCGAGTAAATACAGAAGAGCAGTACTTC
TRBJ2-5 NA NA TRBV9 CASSVVPGRGETQYF TGTGCCAGCAGCGTAGTCCCGGGTCGGGGGGAGACCCAGTACTTC
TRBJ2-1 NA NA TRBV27 CASSFSPTGDNEQFF TGTGCCAGCAGTTTTTCCCCCACAGGAGACAATGAGCAGTTCTTC
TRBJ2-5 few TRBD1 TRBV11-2 CASSLDPGGRETQYF TGTGCCAGCAGCTTAGATCCAGGGGGCAGGGAGACCCAGTACTTC
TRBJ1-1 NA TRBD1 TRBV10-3 CAINSGAQGTEAFF TGTGCCATCAACAGCGGGGCACAGGGGACGGAGGCTTTCTTT
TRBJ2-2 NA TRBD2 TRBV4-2 CASSQDFRPSGRGTGELFF TGTGCCAGCAGCCAAGATTTCCGCCCTAGCGGGAGAGGCACCGGGGAGCTGTTTTTT
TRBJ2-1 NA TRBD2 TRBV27 CASSLAASGRGEQFF TGTGCCAGCAGTTTGGCGGCTAGCGGGAGGGGCGAGCAGTTCTTC
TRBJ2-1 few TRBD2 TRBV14 CASSRGLATNEQFF TGTGCCAGCAGCCGGGGACTAGCGACCAATGAGCAGTTCTTC
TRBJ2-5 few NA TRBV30 CAWSQGRETQYF TGTGCCTGGAGTCAGGGGCGAGAGACCCAGTACTTC
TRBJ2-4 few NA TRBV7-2 CASSLARLGIQYF TGTGCCAGCAGCTTAGCTCGTTTGGGCATTCAGTACTTC
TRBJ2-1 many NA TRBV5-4 CASSLGQYNEQFF TGTGCCAGCAGCTTGGGACAGTACAATGAGCAGTTCTTC
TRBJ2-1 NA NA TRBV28 CASSFQGTPYNEQFF TGTGCCAGCAGTTTTCAGGGGACCCCCTACAATGAGCAGTTCTTC
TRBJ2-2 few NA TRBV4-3 CASSQDGGPGELFF TGCGCCAGCAGCCAAGATGGGGGGCCCGGGGAGCTGTTTTTT
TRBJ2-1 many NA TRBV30 CAWSDEDEQFF TGTGCCTGGAGTGATGAAGACGAGCAGTTCTTC
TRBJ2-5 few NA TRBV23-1 CASICETQYF TGCGCCAGCATCTGTGAGACCCAGTACTTC
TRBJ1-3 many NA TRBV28 CASSPPGTRNTIYF TGTGCCAGCAGTCCGCCCGGGACACGAAACACCATATATTTT
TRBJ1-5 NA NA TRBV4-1 CASSLTGAGQPQHF TGCGCCAGCAGCCTTACGGGGGCGGGGCAGCCCCAGCATTTT
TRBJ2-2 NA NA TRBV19 CASTPRAGELFF TGTGCCAGTACCCCTCGTGCAGGGGAGCTGTTTTTT
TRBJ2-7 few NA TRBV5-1 CASSTLTGNYEQYF TGCGCCAGCAGCACCTTGACAGGCAACTACGAGCAGTACTTC
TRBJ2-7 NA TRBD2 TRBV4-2 CASSPLAGTYYEQYF TGTGCCAGCAGCCCTCTAGCGGGGACCTACTACGAGCAGTACTTC